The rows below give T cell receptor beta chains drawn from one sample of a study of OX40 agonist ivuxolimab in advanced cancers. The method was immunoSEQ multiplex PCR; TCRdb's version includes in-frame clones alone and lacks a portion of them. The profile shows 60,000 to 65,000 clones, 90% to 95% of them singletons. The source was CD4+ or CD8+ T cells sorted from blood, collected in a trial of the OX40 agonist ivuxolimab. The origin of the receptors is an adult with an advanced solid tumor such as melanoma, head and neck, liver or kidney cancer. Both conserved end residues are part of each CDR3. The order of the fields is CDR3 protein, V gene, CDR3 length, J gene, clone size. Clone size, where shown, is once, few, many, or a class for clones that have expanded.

cdr3_aa: CASSLRGLAGDTQYF
v_call: TRBV7-3
cdr3_length: 15
j_call: TRBJ2-3
clone_size: NA

cdr3_aa: CASSPTGVQETQYF
v_call: TRBV7-9
cdr3_length: 14
j_call: TRBJ2-5
clone_size: NA

cdr3_aa: CAWSVRVSSNEKLFF
v_call: TRBV30
cdr3_length: 15
j_call: TRBJ1-4
clone_size: NA

cdr3_aa: CASSPGGWGQTNTEAFF
v_call: TRBV7-2
cdr3_length: 17
j_call: TRBJ1-1
clone_size: NA

cdr3_aa: CASSLTENTEAFF
v_call: TRBV19
cdr3_length: 13
j_call: TRBJ1-1
clone_size: few

cdr3_aa: CASSLEGLTGELFF
v_call: TRBV19
cdr3_length: 14
j_call: TRBJ2-2
clone_size: NA

cdr3_aa: CASSEGQGYGYTF
v_call: TRBV2
cdr3_length: 13
j_call: TRBJ1-2
clone_size: once

cdr3_aa: CASLAFVSNQPQHF
v_call: TRBV6-5
cdr3_length: 14
j_call: TRBJ1-5
clone_size: NA

cdr3_aa: CASSLLSGPPNNEQFF
v_call: TRBV19
cdr3_length: 16
j_call: TRBJ2-1
clone_size: NA

cdr3_aa: CASSLDLGVTEAFF
v_call: TRBV28
cdr3_length: 14
j_call: TRBJ1-1
clone_size: few

cdr3_aa: CASSEGLNLDTQYF
v_call: TRBV2
cdr3_length: 14
j_call: TRBJ2-3
clone_size: NA

cdr3_aa: CASSSGQGLLADTQYF
v_call: TRBV7-9
cdr3_length: 16
j_call: TRBJ2-3
clone_size: NA

cdr3_aa: CASSSSGTHAGELFF
v_call: TRBV18
cdr3_length: 15
j_call: TRBJ2-2
clone_size: NA

cdr3_aa: CASSPRQGVNEKLFF
v_call: TRBV7-7
cdr3_length: 15
j_call: TRBJ1-4
clone_size: NA

cdr3_aa: CASSPQGQGGDEQFF
v_call: TRBV18
cdr3_length: 15
j_call: TRBJ2-1
clone_size: NA

cdr3_aa: CASSPRDWAVETQYF
v_call: TRBV6-5
cdr3_length: 15
j_call: TRBJ2-5
clone_size: NA

cdr3_aa: CASSESASGSYNEQFF
v_call: TRBV25-1
cdr3_length: 16
j_call: TRBJ2-1
clone_size: NA

cdr3_aa: CASSTQTEYNSPLHF
v_call: TRBV6-6
cdr3_length: 15
j_call: TRBJ1-6
clone_size: NA

cdr3_aa: CASSVRDRAGYTF
v_call: TRBV9
cdr3_length: 13
j_call: TRBJ1-2
clone_size: NA

cdr3_aa: CASSEDGQGEAFF
v_call: TRBV19
cdr3_length: 13
j_call: TRBJ1-1
clone_size: few

cdr3_aa: CASSRGGAYEQYF
v_call: TRBV4-1
cdr3_length: 13
j_call: TRBJ2-7
clone_size: NA

cdr3_aa: CASSEASVGSGYEQYF
v_call: TRBV6-1
cdr3_length: 16
j_call: TRBJ2-7
clone_size: NA

cdr3_aa: CASTPAGGPVEQFF
v_call: TRBV10-2
cdr3_length: 14
j_call: TRBJ2-1
clone_size: NA

cdr3_aa: CASSLEVDSPLHF
v_call: TRBV7-9
cdr3_length: 13
j_call: TRBJ1-6
clone_size: few

cdr3_aa: CASSPWSADTQYF
v_call: TRBV18
cdr3_length: 13
j_call: TRBJ2-3
clone_size: NA

cdr3_aa: CASSGARDIQYF
v_call: TRBV2
cdr3_length: 12
j_call: TRBJ2-4
clone_size: NA

cdr3_aa: CASSVSGTGSAYEQYF
v_call: TRBV9
cdr3_length: 16
j_call: TRBJ2-7
clone_size: NA